This TCR beta chain stems from a study of beta chain features in type 1 diabetes. Study-wide findings and caveats: Among patients with Type 1 diabetes, TCRB CDR3s were moderately but significantly shorter in every one of the four CD4+ subsets.

Germline V CDR1 and CDR2: SGDLS, YYNGEE. V was pared by 0 bases and J by 2 bases, with 7 bases of the junction left unmatched. This CDR3 spans 18 amino acids. Concerning this clone itself: Its antigen is unidentified.

Researchers reported sorting CD4+ naive, central memory, regulatory and stem cell-like memory cells via CD45RO/CCR7/CD25/CD127/CD95/CD27. Expressed TCRB transcripts were sequenced because the entire RNA isolate underwent reverse transcription. Average reads for naive, central memory and regulatory T cell samples were about 3.6 million. TCRdb's copy holds only in-frame clones and misses some; the assay was immunoSEQ multiplex PCR. The sample has fewer than 300,000 clones; around 21% are singletons. V is TRBV9 and J is TRBJ2-1; 11 bases fit TRBD2. Sequenced input: naive CD4+ T cells from blood. This TCR was recovered from a woman aged 35 to 49 with type 1 diabetes. This CDR3 is CASSVAPVGLAAYNEQFF. CDR3 sequence (DNA): TGTGCCAGCAGCGTAGCCCCTGTGGGACTAGCGGCCTACAATGAGCAGTTCTTC. Combining the CDR3 with reference TRBV9 and TRBJ2-1 gives the whole variable domain DSGVTQTPKHLITATGQRVTLRCSPRSGDLSVYWYQQSLDQGLQFLIQYYNGEERAKGNILERFSAQQFPDLHSELNLSSLELGDSALYFCASSVAPVGLAAYNEQFFGPGTRLTVL.